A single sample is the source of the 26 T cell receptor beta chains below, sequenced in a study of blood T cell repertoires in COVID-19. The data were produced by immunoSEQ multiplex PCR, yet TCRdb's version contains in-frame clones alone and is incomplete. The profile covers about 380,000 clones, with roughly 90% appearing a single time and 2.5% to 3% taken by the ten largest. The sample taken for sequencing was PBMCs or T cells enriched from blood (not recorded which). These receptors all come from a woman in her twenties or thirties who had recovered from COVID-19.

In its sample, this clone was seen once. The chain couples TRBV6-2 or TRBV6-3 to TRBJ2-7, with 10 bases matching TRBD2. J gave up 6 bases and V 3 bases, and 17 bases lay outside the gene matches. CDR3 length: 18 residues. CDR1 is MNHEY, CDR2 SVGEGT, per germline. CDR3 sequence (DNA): TGTGCCAGCAGTTATAGCAGGACTAGCGGATTAAGGGGTCTCGAGCAGTACTTC. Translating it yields CASSYSRTSGLRGLEQYF.

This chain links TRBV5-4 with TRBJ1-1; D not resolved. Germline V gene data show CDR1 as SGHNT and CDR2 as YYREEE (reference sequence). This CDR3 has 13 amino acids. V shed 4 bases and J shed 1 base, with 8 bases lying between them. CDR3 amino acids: CASSPPGNTEAFF. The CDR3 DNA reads TGTGCCAGCAGCCCCCCGGGGAACACTGAAGCTTTCTTT.

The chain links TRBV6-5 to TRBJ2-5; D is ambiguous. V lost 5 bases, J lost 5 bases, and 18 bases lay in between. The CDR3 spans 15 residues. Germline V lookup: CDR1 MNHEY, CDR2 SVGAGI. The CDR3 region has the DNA TGTGCCAGCAGTCCCCTAGGCAGTGCTCGCGAGACCCAGTACTTC. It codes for CASSPLGSARETQYF.

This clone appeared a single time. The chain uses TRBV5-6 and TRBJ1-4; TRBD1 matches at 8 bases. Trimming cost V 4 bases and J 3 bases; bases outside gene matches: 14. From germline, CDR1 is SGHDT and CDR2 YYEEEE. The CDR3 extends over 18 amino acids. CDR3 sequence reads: CASSVDRVGPGSNEKLFF. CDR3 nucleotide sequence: TGTGCCAGCAGCGTGGACAGGGTGGGTCCGGGTTCTAATGAAAAACTGTTTTTT.

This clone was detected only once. CDR3 residues: CASPPDRRNTEAFF. Written as DNA, the CDR3 is TGTGCCAGTCCACCGGACAGACGGAACACTGAAGCTTTCTTT. The chain uses TRBV19 and TRBJ1-1, with D perhaps matching TRBD1 (6 bases). The germline CDR1 and CDR2 sequences are LNHDA and SQIVND (reference sequence). Deletions cut 8 bases from V and 1 base from J, with 14 bases between. The CDR3 is made up of 14 amino acids. The full variable domain, completed using reference TRBV19 and TRBJ1-1, is DGGITQSPKYLFRKEGQNVTLSCEQNLNHDAMYWYRQDPGQGLRLIYYSQIVNDFQKGDIAEGYSVSREKKESFPLTVTSAQKNPTAFYLCASPPDRRNTEAFFGQGTRLTVV.

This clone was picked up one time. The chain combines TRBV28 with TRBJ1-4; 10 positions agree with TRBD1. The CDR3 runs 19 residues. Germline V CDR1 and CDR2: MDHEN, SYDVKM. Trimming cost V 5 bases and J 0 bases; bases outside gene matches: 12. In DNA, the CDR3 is TGTGCCAGCAGTACCCAAGCACCGGGACAGGGGTCAACTAATGAAAAACTGTTTTTT. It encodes CASSTQAPGQGSTNEKLFF.

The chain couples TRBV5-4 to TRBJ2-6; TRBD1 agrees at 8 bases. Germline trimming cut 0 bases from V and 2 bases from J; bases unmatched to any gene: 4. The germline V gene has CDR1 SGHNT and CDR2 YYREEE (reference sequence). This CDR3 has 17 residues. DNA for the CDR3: TGTGCCAGCAGCTTGGCAGGGGGCATGGCTGGGGCCAACGTCCTGACTTTC. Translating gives CASSLAGGMAGANVLTF.

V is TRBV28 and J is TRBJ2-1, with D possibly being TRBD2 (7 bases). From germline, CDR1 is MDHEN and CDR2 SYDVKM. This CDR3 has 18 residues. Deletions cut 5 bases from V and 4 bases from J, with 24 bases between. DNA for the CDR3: TGTGCCAGCAGTCTTGGAGGGGGGGGGACTACCACTTACAATGAGCAGTTCTTC. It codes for CASSLGGGGTTTYNEQFF.

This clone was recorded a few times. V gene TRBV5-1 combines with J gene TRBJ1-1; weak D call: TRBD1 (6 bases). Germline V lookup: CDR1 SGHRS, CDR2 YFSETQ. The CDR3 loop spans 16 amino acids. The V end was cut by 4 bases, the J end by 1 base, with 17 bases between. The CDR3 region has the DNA TGCGCCAGCAGCACCCTTAATTGGGGACAGAACACTGAAGCTTTCTTT. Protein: CASSTLNWGQNTEAFF.

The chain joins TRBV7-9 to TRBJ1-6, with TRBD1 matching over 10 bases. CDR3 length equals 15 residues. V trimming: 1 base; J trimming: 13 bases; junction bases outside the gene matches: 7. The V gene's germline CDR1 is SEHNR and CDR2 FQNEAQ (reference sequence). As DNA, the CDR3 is TGTGCCAGCAGCTTAGGGACAGGGGGTCTCATTCCCCTCCACTTT. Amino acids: CASSLGTGGLIPLHF.

The CDR3 DNA reads as TGTGCCAGCAGCTTAGACCGCGTAGAGCAGTACTTC. This sequence encodes CASSLDRVEQYF. The genes are TRBV11-2 and TRBJ2-7, with D uncertain. Trimming took off 0 bases at V and 7 bases at J, with 7 bases between the two ends. The CDR3 covers 12 residues. The germline gives CDR1 SGHAT, CDR2 FQNNGV.

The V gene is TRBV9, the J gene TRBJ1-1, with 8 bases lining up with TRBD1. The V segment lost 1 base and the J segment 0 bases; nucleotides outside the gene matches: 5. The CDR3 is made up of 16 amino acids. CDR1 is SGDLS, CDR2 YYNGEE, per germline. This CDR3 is CASSVSRTGLNTEAFF. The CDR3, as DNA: TGTGCCAGCAGCGTATCGCGGACAGGGCTGAACACTGAAGCTTTCTTT.

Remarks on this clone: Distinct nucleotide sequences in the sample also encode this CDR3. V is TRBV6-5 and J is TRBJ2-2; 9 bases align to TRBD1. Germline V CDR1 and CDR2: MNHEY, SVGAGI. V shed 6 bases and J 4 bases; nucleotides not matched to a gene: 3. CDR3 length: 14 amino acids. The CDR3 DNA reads TGTGCCAGCAGGGGACAGGGATCCACCGGGGAGCTGTTTTTT. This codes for CASRGQGSTGELFF.

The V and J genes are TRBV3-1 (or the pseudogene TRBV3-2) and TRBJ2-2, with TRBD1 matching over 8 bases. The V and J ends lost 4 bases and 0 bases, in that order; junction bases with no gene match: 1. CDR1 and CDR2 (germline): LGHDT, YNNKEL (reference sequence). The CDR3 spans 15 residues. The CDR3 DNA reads TGTGCCAGCAGCCCGGACAGGGCGAACACCGGGGAGCTGTTTTTT. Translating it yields CASSPDRANTGELFF.

This CDR3 is CATSRVDRNTDTQYF. CDR3 in DNA: TGTGCCACCAGCAGGGTAGACAGAAACACAGATACGCAGTATTTT. The chain links TRBV15 to TRBJ2-3; TRBD1 might be the D (5 bases). This CDR3 contains 15 residues. Germline assignment: CDR1 LNHNV and CDR2 YYDKDF (reference sequence). The V end was cut by 3 bases, the J end by 2 bases, with 12 bases between.

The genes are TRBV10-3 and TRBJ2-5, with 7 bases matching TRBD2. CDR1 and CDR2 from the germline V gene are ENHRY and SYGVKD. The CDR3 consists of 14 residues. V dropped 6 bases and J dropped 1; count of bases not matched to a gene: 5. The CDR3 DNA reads TGTGCCATCAGAAGAAGCGGGATCCAAGAGACCCAGTACTTC. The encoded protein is CAIRRSGIQETQYF.

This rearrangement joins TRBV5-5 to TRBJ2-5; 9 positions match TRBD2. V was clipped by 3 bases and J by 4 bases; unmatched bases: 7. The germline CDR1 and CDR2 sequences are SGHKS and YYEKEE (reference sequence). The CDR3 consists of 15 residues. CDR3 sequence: CASSSELAGGETQYF. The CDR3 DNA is TGTGCCAGCAGCTCCGAACTAGCGGGCGGAGAGACCCAGTACTTC.

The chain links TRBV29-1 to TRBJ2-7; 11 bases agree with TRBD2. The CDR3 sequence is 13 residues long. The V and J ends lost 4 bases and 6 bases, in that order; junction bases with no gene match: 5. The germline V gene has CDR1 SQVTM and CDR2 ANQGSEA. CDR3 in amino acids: CSVGGLAGGEQYF. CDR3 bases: TGCAGCGTTGGTGGGCTAGCGGGAGGCGAGCAGTACTTC.

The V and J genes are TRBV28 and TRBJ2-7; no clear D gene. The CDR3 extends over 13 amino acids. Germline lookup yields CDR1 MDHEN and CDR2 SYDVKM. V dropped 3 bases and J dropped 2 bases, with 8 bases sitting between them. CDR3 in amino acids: CASSFSQPYEQYF. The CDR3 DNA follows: TGTGCCAGCAGTTTTAGTCAACCCTACGAGCAGTACTTC.

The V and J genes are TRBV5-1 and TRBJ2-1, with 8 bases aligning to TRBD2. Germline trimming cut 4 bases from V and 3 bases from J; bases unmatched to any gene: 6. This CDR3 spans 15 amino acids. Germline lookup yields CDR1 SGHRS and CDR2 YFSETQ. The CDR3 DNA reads TGCGCCAGCAGCGATCCGGGAGGGCTCTACAATGAGCAGTTCTTC. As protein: CASSDPGGLYNEQFF.

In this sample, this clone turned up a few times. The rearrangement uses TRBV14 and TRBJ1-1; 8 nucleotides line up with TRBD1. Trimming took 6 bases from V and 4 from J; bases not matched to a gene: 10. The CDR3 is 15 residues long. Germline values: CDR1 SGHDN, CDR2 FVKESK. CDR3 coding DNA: TGTGCCAGCAGAAAGCAACAGGGGGTAGGCACTGAAGCTTTCTTT. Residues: CASRKQQGVGTEAFF.

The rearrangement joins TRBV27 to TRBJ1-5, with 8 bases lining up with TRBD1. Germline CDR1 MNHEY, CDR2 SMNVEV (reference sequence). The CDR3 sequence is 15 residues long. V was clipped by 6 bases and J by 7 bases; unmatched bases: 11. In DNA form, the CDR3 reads TGTGCCAGCAGCCGAGACAGGGGCCTTGGGCAGCCCCAGCATTTT. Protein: CASSRDRGLGQPQHF.

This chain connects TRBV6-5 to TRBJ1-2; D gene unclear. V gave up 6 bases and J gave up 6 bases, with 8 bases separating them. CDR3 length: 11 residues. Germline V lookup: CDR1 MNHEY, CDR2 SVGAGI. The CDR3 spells CASSRSDGYTF. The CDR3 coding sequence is TGTGCCAGCAGCAGGTCCGATGGCTACACCTTC.

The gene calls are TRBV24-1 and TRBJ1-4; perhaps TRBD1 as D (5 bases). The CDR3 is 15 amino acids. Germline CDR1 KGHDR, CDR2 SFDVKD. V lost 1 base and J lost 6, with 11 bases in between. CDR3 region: CATSDFRQGDEKLFF. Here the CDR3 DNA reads TGTGCCACCAGTGATTTTCGGCAGGGTGATGAAAAACTGTTTTTT.

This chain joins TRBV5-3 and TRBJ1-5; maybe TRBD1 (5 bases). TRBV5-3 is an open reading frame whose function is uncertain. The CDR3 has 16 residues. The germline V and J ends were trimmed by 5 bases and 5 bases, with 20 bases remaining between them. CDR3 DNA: TGTGCCAGAAGTCGAAACCCGGAGGGGAATTATCAGCCCCAGCATTTT. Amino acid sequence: CARSRNPEGNYQPQHF.

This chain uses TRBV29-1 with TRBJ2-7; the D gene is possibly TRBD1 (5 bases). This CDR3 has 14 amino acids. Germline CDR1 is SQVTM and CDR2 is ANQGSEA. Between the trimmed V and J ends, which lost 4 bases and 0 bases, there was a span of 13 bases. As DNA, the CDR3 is TGCAGCGTTGGTCTACAGGAGATCTCCTACGAGCAGTACTTC. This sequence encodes CSVGLQEISYEQYF.